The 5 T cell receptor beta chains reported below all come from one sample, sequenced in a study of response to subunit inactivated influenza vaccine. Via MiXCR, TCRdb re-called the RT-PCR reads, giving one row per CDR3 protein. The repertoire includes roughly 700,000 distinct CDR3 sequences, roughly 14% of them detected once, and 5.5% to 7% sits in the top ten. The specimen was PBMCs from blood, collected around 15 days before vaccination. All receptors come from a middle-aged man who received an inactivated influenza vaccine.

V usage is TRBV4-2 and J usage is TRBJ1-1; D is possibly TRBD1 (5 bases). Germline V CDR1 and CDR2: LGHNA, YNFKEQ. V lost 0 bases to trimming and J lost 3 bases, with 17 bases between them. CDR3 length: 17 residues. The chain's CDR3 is CASSQELGGWAYTEAFF. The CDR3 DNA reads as TGTGCCAGCAGCCAAGAGCTGGGGGGGTGGGCCTACACTGAAGCTTTCTTT.

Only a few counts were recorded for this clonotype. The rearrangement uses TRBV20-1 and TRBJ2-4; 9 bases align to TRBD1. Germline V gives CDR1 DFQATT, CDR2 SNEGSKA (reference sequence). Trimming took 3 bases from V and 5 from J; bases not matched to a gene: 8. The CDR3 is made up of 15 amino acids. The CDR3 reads CSARATQGAQNIQYF. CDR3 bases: TGCAGTGCTAGGGCGACACAGGGGGCTCAAAACATTCAGTACTTC.

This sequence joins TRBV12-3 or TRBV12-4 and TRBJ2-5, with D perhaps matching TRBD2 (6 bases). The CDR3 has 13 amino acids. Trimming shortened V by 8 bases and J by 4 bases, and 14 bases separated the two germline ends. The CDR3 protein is CASARGNGETQYF. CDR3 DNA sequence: TGTGCCAGCGCCCGGGGGAATGGAGAGACCCAGTACTTC.

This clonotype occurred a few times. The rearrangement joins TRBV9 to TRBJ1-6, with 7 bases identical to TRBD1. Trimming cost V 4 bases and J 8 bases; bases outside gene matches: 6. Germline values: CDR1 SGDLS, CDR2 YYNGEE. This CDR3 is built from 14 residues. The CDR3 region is CASSKGQAYSPLHF. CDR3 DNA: TGTGCCAGCAGCAAAGGACAGGCCTATTCACCCCTCCACTTT.

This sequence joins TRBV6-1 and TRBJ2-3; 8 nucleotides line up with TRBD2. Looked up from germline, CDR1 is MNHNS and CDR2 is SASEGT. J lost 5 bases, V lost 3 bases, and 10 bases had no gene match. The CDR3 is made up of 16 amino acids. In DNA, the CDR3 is TGTGCCAGCAGTGACCGTATTACTAGCGGTGGAGATACGCAGTATTTT. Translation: CASSDRITSGGDTQYF.